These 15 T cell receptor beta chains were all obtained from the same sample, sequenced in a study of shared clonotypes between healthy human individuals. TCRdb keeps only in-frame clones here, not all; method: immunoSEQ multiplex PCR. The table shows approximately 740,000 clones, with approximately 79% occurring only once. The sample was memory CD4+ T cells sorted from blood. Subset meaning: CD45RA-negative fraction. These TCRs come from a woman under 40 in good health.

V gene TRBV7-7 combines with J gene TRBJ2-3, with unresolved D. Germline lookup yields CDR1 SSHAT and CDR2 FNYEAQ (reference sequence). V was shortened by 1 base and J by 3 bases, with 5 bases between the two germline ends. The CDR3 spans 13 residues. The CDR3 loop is CASSLGATDTQYF. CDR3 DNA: TGTGCCAGCAGCTTAGGGGCTACAGATACGCAGTATTTT.

CDR3 residues: CASSFAGGSNEQYF. CDR3 coding DNA: TGTGCCAGCAGCTTTGCGGGAGGAAGCAACGAGCAGTACTTC. The chain has TRBV7-8 and TRBJ2-7; 8 bases match TRBD2. The CDR3 covers 14 residues. The germline V gene encodes CDR1 SGHVS and CDR2 FQNEAQ. V gave up 3 bases and J gave up 5 bases; unmatched junction bases: 6.

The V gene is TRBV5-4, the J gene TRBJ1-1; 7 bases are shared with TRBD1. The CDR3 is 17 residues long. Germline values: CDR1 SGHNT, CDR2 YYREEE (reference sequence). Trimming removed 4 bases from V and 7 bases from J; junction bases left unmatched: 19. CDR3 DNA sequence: TGTGCCAGCAGCGGAAAGGGGGGCGGACAGGTGGGATTTGAAGCTTTCTTT. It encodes CASSGKGGGQVGFEAFF. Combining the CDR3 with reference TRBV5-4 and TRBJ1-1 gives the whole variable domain ETGVTQSPTHLIKTRGQQVTLRCSSQSGHNTVSWYQQALGQGPQFIFQYYREEENGRGNFPPRFSGLQFPNYSSELNVNALELDDSALYLCASSGKGGGQVGFEAFFGQGTRLTVV.

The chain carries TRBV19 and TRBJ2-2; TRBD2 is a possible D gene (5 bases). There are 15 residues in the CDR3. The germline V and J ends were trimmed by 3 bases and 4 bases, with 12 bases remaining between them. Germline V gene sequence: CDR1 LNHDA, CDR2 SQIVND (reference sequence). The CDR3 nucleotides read TGTGCCAGTAGTATCCTCCACGAGGGCACCGGGGAGCTGTTTTTT. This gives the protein CASSILHEGTGELFF.

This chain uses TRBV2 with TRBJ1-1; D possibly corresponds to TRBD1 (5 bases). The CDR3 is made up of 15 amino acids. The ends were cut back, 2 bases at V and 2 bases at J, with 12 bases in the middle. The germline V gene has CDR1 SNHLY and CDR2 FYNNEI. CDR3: CASSELGQTNTEAFF. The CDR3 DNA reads TGTGCCAGCAGTGAATTGGGGCAGACCAACACTGAAGCTTTCTTT.

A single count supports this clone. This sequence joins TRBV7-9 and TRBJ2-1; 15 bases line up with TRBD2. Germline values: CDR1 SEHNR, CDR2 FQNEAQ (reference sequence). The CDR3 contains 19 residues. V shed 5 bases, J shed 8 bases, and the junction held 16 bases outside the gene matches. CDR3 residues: CASSPAGQWGLAGGDEQFF. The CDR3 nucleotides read TGTGCCAGCAGCCCGGCGGGACAGTGGGGACTAGCGGGAGGCGATGAGCAGTTCTTC.

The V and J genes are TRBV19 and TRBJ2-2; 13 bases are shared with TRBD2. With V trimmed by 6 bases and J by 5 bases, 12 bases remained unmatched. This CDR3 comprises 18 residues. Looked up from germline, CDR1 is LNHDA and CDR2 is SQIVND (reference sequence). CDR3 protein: CASRVLAGGVSGTGELFF. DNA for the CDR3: TGTGCCAGTAGGGTACTAGCGGGAGGGGTATCTGGAACCGGGGAGCTGTTTTTT.

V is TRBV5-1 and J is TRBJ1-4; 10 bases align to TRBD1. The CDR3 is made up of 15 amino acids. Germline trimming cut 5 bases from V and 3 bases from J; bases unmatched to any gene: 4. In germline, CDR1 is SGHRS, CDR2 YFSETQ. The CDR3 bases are TGCGCCAGCAGAATGACAGGGGGCCCTAATGAAAAACTGTTTTTT. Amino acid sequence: CASRMTGGPNEKLFF.

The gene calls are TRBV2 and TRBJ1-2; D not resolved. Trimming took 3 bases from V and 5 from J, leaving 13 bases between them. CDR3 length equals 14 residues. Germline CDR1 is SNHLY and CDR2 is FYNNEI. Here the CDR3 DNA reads TGTGCCAGCAGTGAGAATGGCGGGAGATATGGCTACACCTTC. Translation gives CASSENGGRYGYTF. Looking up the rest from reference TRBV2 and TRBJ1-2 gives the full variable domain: EPEVTQTPSHQVTQMGQEVILRCVPISNHLYFYWYRQILGQKVEFLVSFYNNEISEKSEIFDDQFSVERPDGSNFTLKIRSTKLEDSAMYFCASSENGGRYGYTFGSGTRLTVV.

CDR3 nucleotide sequence: TGTGCCAGCACCTCGGGGGAGGCGTCCCCAAGCGGCTACACCTTC. It yields the protein CASTSGEASPSGYTF. This chain joins TRBV28 and TRBJ1-2; tentatively, D is TRBD1 (5 bases). V lost 7 bases, J lost 8 bases, and 23 bases lay in between. Germline V gene sequence: CDR1 MDHEN, CDR2 SYDVKM. The CDR3 extends over 15 amino acids.

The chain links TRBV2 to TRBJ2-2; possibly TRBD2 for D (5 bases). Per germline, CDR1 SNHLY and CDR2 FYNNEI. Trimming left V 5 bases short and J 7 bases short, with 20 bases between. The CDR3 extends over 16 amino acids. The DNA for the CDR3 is TGTGCCAGCAGTATTGAGGGAATCGCCTATGGCGGGGAGCTGTTTTTT. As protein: CASSIEGIAYGGELFF.

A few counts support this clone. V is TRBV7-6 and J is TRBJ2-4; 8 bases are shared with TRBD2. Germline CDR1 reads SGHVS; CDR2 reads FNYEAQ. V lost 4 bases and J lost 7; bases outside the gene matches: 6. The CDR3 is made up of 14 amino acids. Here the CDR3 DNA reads TGTGCCAGCAGCTCCGGGGGGGGCGTTAACATTCAGTACTTC. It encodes CASSSGGGVNIQYF. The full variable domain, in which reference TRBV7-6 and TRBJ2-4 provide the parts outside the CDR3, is GAGVSQSPRYKVTKRGQDVALRCDPISGHVSLYWYRQALGQGPEFLTYFNYEAQQDKSGLPNDRFSAERPEGSISTLTIQRTEQRDSAMYRCASSSGGGVNIQYFGAGTRLSVL.

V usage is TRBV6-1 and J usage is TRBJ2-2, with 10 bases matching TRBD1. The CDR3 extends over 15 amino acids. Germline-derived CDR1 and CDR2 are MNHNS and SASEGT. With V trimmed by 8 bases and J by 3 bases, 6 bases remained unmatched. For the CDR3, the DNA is TGTGCCAGCGGGACGGGGACAGGGGACACCGGGGAGCTGTTTTTT. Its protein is CASGTGTGDTGELFF.

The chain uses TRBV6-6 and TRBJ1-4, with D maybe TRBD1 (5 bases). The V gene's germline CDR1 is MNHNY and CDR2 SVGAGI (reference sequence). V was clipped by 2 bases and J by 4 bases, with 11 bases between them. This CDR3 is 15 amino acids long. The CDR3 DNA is TGTGCCAGCAGTTACCGGACGGGACTTAATGAAAAACTGTTTTTT. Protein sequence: CASSYRTGLNEKLFF.

The CDR3 loop is CASSPKTGDPRLEQFF. The DNA for the CDR3 is TGCGCCAGCAGCCCTAAGACAGGGGACCCGAGGCTCGAGCAGTTCTTC. J is TRBJ2-1 and V is TRBV4-1, with 8 nucleotides matching TRBD1. Germline trimming cut 4 bases from V and 10 bases from J; bases unmatched to any gene: 15. The CDR3 runs 16 residues. Germline CDR1 MGHRA, CDR2 YSYEKL.